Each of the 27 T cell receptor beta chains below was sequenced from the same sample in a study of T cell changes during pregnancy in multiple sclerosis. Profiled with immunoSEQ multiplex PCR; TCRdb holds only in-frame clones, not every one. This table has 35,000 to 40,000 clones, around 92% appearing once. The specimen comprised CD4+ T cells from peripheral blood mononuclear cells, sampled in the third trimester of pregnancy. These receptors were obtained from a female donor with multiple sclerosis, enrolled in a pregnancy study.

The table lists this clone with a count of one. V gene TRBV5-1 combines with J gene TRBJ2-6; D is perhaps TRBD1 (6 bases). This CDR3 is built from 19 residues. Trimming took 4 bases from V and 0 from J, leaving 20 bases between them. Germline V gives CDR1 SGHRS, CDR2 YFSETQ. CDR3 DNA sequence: TGCGCCAGCAGCCCCGAGGGGACACCGAGATTCTCTGGGGCCAACGTCCTGACTTTC. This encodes CASSPEGTPRFSGANVLTF.

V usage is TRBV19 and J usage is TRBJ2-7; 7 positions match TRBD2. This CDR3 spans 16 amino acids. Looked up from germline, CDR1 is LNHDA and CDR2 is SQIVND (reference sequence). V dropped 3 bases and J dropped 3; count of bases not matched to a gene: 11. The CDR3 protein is CASSIRTPSGYYEQYF. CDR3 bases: TGTGCCAGTAGTATCAGAACACCTAGCGGTTACTACGAGCAGTACTTC.

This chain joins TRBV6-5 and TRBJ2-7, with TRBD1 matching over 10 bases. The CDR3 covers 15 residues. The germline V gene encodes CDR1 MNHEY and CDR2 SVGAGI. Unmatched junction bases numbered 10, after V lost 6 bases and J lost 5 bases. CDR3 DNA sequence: TGTGCCAGCAGGCATCAGGGACAGGGGTTCGACGAGCAGTACTTC. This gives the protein CASRHQGQGFDEQYF.

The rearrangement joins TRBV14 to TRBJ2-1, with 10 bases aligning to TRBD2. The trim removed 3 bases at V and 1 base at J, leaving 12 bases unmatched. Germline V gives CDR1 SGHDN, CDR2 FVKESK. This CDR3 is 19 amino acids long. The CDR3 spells CASSHSSGRARGSYNEQFF. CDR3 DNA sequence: TGTGCCAGCAGCCATAGCAGCGGGAGGGCCAGGGGGTCCTACAATGAGCAGTTCTTC.

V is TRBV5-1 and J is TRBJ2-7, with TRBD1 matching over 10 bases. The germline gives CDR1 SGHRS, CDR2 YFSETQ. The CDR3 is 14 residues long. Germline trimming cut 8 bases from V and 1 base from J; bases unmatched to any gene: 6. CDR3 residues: CASQPGQGSYEQYF. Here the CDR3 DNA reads TGCGCCAGTCAACCGGGACAGGGGTCCTACGAGCAGTACTTC.

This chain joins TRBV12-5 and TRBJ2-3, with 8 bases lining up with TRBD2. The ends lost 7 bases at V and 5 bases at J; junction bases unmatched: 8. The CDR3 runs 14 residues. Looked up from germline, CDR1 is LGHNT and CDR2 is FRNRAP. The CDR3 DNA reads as TGTGCTAGTGCCCCGGGGGGGGTAGTAGATACGCAGTATTTT. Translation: CASAPGGVVDTQYF. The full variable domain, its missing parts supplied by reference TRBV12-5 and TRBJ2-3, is DARVTQTPRHKVTEMGQEVTMRCQPILGHNTVFWYRQTMMQGLELLAYFRNRAPLDDSGMPKDRFSAEMPDATLATLKIQPSEPRDSAVYFCASAPGGVVDTQYFGPGTRLTVL.

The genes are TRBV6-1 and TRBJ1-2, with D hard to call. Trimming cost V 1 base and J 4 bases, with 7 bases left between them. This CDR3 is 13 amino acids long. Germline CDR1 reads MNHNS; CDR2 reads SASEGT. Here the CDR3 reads CASSEGASYGYTF. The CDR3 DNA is TGTGCCAGCAGTGAAGGAGCGAGCTATGGCTACACCTTC.

The CDR3, as DNA: TGTGCCGGGAGCGTGACGTCCGGGCAGACCCAGTACTTC. It translates to CAGSVTSGQTQYF. The rearrangement uses TRBV28 and TRBJ2-5, with D maybe TRBD2 (5 bases). Germline loops: CDR1 MDHEN, CDR2 SYDVKM. The V end lost 11 bases, the J end lost 6 bases, and 19 bases lay between the germline ends. The CDR3 has 13 amino acids.

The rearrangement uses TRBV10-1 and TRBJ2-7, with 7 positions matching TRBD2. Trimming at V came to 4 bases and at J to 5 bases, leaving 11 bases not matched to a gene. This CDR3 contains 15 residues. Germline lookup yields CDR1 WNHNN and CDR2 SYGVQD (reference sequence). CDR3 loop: CASSATVGGYDEQYF. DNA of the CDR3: TGCGCCAGCAGTGCGACGGTGGGGGGGTACGACGAGCAGTACTTC.

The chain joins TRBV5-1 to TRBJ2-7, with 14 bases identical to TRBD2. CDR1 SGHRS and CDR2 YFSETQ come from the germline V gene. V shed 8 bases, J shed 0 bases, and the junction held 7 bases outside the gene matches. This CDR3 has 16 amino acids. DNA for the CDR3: TGCGCCAGTGGACTAGCGGGAGGCGCTTTCTCCTACGAGCAGTACTTC. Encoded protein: CASGLAGGAFSYEQYF. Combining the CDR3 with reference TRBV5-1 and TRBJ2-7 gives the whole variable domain KAGVTQTPRYLIKTRGQQVTLSCSPISGHRSVSWYQQTPGQGLQFLFEYFSETQRNKGNFPGRFSGRQFSNSRSEMNVSTLELGDSALYLCASGLAGGAFSYEQYFGPGTRLTVT.

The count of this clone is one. CDR3 sequence (DNA): TGCGCCAGCAGCCAACAGCGCGGGCGAACGGATACGCAGTATTTT. Translated: CASSQQRGRTDTQYF. The chain has TRBV4-3 and TRBJ2-3; D may be TRBD2 (5 bases). This CDR3 is 15 amino acids long. Trimming cost V 2 bases and J 6 bases, with 15 bases left between them. Germline values: CDR1 LGHNA, CDR2 YSLEER.

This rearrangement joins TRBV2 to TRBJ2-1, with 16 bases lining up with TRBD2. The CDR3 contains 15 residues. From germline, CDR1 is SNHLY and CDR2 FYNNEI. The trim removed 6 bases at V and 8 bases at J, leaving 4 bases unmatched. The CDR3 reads CASRQGLAGGDEQFF. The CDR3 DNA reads TGTGCCAGCAGGCAGGGACTAGCGGGAGGGGATGAGCAGTTCTTC.

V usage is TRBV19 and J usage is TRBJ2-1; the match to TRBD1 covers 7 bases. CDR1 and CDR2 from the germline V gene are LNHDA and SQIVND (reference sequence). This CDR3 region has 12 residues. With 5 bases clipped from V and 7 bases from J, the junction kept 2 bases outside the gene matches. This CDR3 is CASSLQGNEQFF. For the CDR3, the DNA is TGTGCCAGTAGTCTACAGGGGAATGAGCAGTTCTTC.

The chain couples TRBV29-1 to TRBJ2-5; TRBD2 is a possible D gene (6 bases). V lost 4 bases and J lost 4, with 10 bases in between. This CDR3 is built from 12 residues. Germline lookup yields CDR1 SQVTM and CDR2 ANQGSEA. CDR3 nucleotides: TGCAGCGTTGGTTCCGGGGGAGAGACCCAGTACTTC. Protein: CSVGSGGETQYF. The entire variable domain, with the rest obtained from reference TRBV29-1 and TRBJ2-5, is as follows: SAVISQKPSRDICQRGTSLTIQCQVDSQVTMMFWYRQQPGQSLTLIATANQGSEATYESGFVIDKFPISRPNLTFSTLTVSNMSPEDSSIYLCSVGSGGETQYFGPGTRLLVL.

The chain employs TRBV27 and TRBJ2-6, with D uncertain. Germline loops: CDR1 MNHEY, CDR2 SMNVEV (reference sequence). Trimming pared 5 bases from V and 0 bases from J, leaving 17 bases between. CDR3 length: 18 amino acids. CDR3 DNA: TGTGCCAGCAGTCTAACCCACCGTACCCCCTCTGGGGCCAACGTCCTGACTTTC. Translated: CASSLTHRTPSGANVLTF.

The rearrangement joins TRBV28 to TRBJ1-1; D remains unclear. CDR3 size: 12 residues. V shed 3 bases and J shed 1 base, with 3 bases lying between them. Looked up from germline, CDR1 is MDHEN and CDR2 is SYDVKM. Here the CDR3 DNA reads TGTGCCAGCAGTTTTCGGAACACTGAAGCTTTCTTT. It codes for CASSFRNTEAFF.

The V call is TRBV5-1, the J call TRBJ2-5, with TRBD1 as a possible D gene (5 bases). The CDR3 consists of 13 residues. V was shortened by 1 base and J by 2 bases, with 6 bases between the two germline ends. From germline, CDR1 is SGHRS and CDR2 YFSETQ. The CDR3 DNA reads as TGCGCCAGCAGCTTGAAGGGGCAAGAGACCCAGTACTTC. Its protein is CASSLKGQETQYF.

CDR3 bases: TGTGCCCCGCGGGGTACGACCAATGAGCAGTTCTTC. Its protein product is CAPRGTTNEQFF. This chain connects TRBV12-1 to TRBJ2-1; the D segment call TRBD2 is taken from the table without a DNA check. TRBV12-1 is designated a pseudogene. The CDR3 sequence is 12 residues long.

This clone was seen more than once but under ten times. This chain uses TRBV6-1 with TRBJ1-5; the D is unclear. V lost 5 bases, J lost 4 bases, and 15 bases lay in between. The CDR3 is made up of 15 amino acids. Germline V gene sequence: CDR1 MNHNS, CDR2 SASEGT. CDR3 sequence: CASSSQVGGNQPQHF. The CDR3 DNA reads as TGTGCCAGCAGTTCCCAGGTGGGTGGGAATCAGCCCCAGCATTTT.

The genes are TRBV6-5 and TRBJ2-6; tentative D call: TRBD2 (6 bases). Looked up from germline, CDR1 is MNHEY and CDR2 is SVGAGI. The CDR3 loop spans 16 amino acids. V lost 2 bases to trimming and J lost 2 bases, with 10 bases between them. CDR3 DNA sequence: TGTGCCAGCAGTTACCGCGCGGGGACTGGGGCCAACGTCCTGACTTTC. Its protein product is CASSYRAGTGANVLTF.

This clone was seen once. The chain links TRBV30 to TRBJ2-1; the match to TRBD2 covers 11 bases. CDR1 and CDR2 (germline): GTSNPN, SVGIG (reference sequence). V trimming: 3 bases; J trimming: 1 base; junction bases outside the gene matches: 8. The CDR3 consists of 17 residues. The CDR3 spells CAWRSSLAGGSYNEQFF. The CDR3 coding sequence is TGTGCCTGGAGATCCTCTCTAGCGGGAGGATCCTACAATGAGCAGTTCTTC.

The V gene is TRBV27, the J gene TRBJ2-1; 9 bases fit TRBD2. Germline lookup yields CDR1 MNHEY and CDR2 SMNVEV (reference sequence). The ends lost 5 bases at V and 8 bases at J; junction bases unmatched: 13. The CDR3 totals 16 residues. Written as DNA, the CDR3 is TGTGCCAGCAGTGAACTATATAGCGGGAGTCAGCATGAGCAGTTCTTC. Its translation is CASSELYSGSQHEQFF.

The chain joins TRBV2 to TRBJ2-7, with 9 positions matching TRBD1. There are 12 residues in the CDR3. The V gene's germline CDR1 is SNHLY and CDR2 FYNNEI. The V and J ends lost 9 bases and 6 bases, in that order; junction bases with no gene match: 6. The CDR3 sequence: CARRDREAEQYF. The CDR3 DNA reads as TGTGCCAGGAGGGACAGGGAGGCCGAGCAGTACTTC.

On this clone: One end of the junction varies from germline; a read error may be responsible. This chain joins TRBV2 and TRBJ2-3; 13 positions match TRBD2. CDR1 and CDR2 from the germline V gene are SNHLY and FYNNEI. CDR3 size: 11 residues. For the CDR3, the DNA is TGTGCCAGCCAGGGTGGGACTAGCGGGATTTTT. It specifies CASQGGTSGIF.

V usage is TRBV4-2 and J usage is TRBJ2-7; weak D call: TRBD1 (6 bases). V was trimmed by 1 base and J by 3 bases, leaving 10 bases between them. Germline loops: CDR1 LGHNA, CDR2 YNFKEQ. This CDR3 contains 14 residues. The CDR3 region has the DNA TGTGCCAGCAGCCAAGGCTGGGGGCACTACGAGCAGTACTTC. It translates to CASSQGWGHYEQYF.

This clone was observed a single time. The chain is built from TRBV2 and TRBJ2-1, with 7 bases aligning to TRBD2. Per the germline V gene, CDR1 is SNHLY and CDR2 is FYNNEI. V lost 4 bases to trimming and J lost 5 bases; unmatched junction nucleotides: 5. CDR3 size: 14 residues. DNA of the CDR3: TGTGCCAGCAGTGCGAGAGGACTAGACAATGAGCAGTTCTTC. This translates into CASSARGLDNEQFF. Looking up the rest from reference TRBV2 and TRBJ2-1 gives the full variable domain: EPEVTQTPSHQVTQMGQEVILRCVPISNHLYFYWYRQILGQKVEFLVSFYNNEISEKSEIFDDQFSVERPDGSNFTLKIRSTKLEDSAMYFCASSARGLDNEQFFGPGTRLTVL.

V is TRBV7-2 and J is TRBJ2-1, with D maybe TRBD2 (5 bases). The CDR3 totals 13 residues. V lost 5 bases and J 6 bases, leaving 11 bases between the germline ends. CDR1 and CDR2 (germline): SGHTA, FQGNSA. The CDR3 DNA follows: TGTGCCAGCAGCACCGGACGGGGCAATGAGCAGTTCTTC. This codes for CASSTGRGNEQFF.